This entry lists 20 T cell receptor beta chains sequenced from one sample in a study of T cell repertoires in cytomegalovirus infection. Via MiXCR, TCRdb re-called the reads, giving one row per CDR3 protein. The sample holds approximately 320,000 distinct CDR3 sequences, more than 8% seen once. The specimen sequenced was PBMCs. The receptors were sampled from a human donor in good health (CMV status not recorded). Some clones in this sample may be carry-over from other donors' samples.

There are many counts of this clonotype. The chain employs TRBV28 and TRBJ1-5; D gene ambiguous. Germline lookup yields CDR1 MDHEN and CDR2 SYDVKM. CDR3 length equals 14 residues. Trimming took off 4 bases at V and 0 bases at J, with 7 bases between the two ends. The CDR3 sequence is CASSSVPSNQPQHF. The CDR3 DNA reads TGTGCCAGCAGTTCAGTGCCTAGCAATCAGCCCCAGCATTTT.

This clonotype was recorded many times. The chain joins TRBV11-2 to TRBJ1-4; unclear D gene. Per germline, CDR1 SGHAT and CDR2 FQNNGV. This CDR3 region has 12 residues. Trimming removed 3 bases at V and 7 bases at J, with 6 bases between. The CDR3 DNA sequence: TGTGCCAGCAGCTTTTGGGGTGAAAAACTGTTTTTT. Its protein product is CASSFWGEKLFF.

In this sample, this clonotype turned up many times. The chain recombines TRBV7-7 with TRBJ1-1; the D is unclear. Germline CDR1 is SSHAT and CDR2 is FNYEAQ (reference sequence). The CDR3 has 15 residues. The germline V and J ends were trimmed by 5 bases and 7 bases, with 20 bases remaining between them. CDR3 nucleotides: TGTGCCAGCAGCCCCTTTCGTGGGGTACCGCTTGAAGCTTTCTTT. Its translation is CASSPFRGVPLEAFF.

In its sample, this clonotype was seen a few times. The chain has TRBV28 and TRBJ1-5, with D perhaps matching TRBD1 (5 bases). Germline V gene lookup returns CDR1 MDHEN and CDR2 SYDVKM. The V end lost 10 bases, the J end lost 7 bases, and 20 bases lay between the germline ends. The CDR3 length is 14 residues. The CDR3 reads CATGVGGTYQPQHF. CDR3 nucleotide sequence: TGTGCCACTGGGGTTGGGGGTACGTACCAGCCCCAGCATTTT.

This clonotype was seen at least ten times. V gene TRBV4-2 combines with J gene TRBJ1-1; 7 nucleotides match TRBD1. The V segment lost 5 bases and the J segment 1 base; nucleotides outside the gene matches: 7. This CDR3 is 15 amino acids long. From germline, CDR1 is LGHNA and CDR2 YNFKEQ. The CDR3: CASSETGTANTEAFF. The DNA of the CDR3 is TGTGCCAGCAGCGAAACGGGGACAGCGAACACTGAAGCTTTCTTT.

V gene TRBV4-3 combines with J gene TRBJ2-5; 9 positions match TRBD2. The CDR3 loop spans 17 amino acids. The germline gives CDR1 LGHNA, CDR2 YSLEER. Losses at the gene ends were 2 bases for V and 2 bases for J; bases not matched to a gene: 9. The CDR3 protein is CASSQSPAAGGQETQYF. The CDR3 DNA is TGCGCCAGCAGCCAATCCCCCGCAGCGGGAGGACAAGAGACCCAGTACTTC.

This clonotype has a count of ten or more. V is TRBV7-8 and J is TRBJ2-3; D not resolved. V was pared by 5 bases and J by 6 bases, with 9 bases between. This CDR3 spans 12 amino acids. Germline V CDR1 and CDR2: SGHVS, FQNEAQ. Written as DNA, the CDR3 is TGTGCCAGCAGCCGTACGCGGGATACGCAGTATTTT. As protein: CASSRTRDTQYF.

The CDR3 sequence: CASSLYATSGRGTDTQYF. Here the CDR3 DNA reads TGTGCCAGCAGTTTATATGCGACTAGCGGGAGAGGCACAGATACGCAGTATTTT. This chain links TRBV27 with TRBJ2-3, with 12 bases fitting TRBD2. V lost 1 base and J lost 1; bases outside the gene matches: 6. Germline V lookup: CDR1 MNHEY, CDR2 SMNVEV (reference sequence). The CDR3 spans 18 residues.

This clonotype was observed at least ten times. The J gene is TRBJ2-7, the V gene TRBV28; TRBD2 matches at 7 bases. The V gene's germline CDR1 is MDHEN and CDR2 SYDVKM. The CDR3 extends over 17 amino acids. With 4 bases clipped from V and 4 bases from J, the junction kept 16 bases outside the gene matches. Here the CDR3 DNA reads TGTGCCAGCAGTTCCCAGGGCGGGAGCTGGCATAGGTACGAGCAGTACTTC. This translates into CASSSQGGSWHRYEQYF. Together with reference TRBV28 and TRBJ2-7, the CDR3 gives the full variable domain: DVKVTQSSRYLVKRTGEKVFLECVQDMDHENMFWYRQDPGLGLRLIYFSYDVKMKEKGDIPEGYSVSREKKERFSLILESASTNQTSMYLCASSSQGGSWHRYEQYFGPGTRLTVT.

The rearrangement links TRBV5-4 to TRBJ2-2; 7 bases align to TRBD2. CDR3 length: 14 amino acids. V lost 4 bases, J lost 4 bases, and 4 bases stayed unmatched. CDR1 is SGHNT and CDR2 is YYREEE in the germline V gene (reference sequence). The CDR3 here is CASSPAGLTGELFF. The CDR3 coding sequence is TGTGCCAGCAGCCCAGCGGGACTCACCGGGGAGCTGTTTTTT.

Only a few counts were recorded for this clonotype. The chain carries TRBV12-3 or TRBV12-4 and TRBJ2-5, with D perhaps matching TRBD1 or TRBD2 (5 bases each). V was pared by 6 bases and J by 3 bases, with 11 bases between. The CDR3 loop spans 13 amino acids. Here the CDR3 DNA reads TGTGCCAGCAGCAGGGAGACCAAAGAGACCCAGTACTTC. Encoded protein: CASSRETKETQYF.

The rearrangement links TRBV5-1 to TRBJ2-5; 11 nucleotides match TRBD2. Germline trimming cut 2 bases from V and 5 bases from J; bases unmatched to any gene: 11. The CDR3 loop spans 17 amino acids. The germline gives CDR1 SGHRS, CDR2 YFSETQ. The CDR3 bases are TGCGCCAGCAGCTTTCGGCCGACTAGCGGGGACGTGGAGACCCAGTACTTC. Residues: CASSFRPTSGDVETQYF.

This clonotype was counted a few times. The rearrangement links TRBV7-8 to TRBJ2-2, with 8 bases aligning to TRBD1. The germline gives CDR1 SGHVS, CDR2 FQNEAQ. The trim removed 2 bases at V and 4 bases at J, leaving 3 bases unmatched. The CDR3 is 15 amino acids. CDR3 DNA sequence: TGTGCCAGCAGCTTAACCGGGACAGGCACCGGGGAGCTGTTTTTT. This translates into CASSLTGTGTGELFF.

CDR3 sequence (DNA): TGTGCCAGCAGGGGACAGGCCGGCACAGATACGCAGTATTTT. Protein product: CASRGQAGTDTQYF. The chain joins TRBV27 to TRBJ2-3; the match to TRBD1 covers 8 bases. Germline CDR1 is MNHEY and CDR2 is SMNVEV (reference sequence). V lost 6 bases, J lost 1 base, and 3 bases stayed unmatched. CDR3 length equals 14 residues.

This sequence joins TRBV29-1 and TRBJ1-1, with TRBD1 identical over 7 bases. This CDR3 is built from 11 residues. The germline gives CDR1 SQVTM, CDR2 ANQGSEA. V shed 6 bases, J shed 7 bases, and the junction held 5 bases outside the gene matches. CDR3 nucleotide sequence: TGCAGCGTCCTCCACAGGGGTGAAGCTTTCTTT. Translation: CSVLHRGEAFF. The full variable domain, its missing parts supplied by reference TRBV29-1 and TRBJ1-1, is SAVISQKPSRDICQRGTSLTIQCQVDSQVTMMFWYRQQPGQSLTLIATANQGSEATYESGFVIDKFPISRPNLTFSTLTVSNMSPEDSSIYLCSVLHRGEAFFGQGTRLTVV.

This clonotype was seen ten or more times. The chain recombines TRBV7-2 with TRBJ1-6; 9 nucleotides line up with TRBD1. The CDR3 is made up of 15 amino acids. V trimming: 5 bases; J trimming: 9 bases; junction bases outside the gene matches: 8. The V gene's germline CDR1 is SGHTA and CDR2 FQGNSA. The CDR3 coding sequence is TGTGCCAGCAGCGACGACAGGGGGTACAGTTCACCCCTCCACTTT. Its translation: CASSDDRGYSSPLHF.

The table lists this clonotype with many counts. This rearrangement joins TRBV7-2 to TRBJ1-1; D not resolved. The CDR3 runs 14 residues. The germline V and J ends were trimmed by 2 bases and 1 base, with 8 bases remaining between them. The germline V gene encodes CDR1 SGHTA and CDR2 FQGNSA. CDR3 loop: CASSLIYGNTEAFF. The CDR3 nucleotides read TGTGCCAGCAGCTTAATCTACGGGAACACTGAAGCTTTCTTT. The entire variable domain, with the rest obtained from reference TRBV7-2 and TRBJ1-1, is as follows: GAGVSQSPSNKVTEKGKDVELRCDPISGHTALYWYRQSLGQGLEFLIYFQGNSAPDKSGLPSDRFSAERTGGSVSTLTIQRTQQEDSAVYLCASSLIYGNTEAFFGQGTRLTVV.

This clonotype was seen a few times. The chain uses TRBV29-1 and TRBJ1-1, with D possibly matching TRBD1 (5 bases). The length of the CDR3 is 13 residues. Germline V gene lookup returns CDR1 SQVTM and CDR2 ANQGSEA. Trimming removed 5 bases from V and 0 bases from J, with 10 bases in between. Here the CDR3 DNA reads TGCAGCGTTAAGGGACGGCTGAACACTGAAGCTTTCTTT. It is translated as CSVKGRLNTEAFF.

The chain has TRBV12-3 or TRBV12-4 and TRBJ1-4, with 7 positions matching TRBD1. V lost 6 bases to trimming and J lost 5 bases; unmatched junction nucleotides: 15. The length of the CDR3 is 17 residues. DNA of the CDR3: TGTGCCAGCAGCACACGCGGGACAGATTTTTTAAATGAAAAACTGTTTTTT. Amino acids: CASSTRGTDFLNEKLFF.

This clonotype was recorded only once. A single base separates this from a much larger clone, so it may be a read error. The CDR3 sequence is CASSWGNDGYTF. The DNA of the CDR3 is TGTGCGTCCAGCTGGGGAAACGATGGCTACACCTTC. The chain is built from TRBV2 and TRBJ1-2, with D unresolved. The CDR3 is 12 residues long. Germline lookup yields CDR1 SNHLY and CDR2 FYNNEI.